This note documents a single TCR beta chain sequence. These data belong to a study of technical replicates of blood from several donors. V lost 3 bases and J lost 4, with 7 bases in between. The CDR3 totals 13 residues. Germline values: CDR1 MNHEY, CDR2 SVGAGI. This table comes from immunoSEQ multiplex PCR, and its TCRdb copy is limited to in-frame clones, with some not included. Here the sample spans about 98,000 clones, more than 90% being singletons. This TCR was recovered from a human donor in good health. The sequenced sample consisted of T cells isolated from PBMCs. J is TRBJ1-5 and V is TRBV6-5; unclear D gene. CDR3 nucleotide sequence: TGTGCCAGCAGTTATCGGCGGAATCAGCCCCAGCATTTT. This encodes CASSYRRNQPQHF.